These T cell receptor beta chains were read from a single sample in a study of regulatory T cells in long-lasting Graves disease. One entry per CDR3 protein, called by TCRdb with MiXCR from the multiplex PCR reads. The table has approximately 350,000 distinct CDR3 sequences, 16% seen once; the top ten hold 30%. These sequences were also reported in another study, on T cells in Graves' hyperthyroidism and ophthalmopathy.

This specimen was peripheral blood mononuclear cells (PBMCs), taken at new diagnosis, from a patient treated with antithyroid drugs. The receptors were gathered from a man between 40 and 49 years old with Graves disease. Both conserved end residues are part of each CDR3. The D gene is left open where the match is weak. Clone size is stated in some rows and not others, as once, few, many or a class when expanded.

j_gene | d_gene | len | v_gene | abundance | CDR3aa | CDR3nt
TRBJ1-5 | - | 14 | TRBV30 | many | CAWSIGGWNQPQHF | TGTGCCTGGAGTATAGGTGGGTGGAATCAGCCCCAGCATTTT
TRBJ2-7 | - | 11 | TRBV7-8 | many | CASSLRVEQYF | TGTGCCAGCAGCCTCAGGGTCGAGCAGTACTTC
TRBJ1-1 | TRBD1 | 13 | TRBV10-3 | many | CAIMGQGHTEAFF | TGTGCCATCATGGGACAGGGGCACACTGAAGCTTTCTTT
TRBJ1-1 | - | 13 | TRBV9 | many | CASSVEKNTEAFF | TGTGCCAGCAGCGTCGAGAAGAACACTGAAGCTTTCTTT
TRBJ1-1 | - | 13 | TRBV28 | many | CASSPRGQIEAFF | TGTGCCAGCAGTCCTCGAGGACAGATTGAAGCTTTCTTT
TRBJ2-1 | - | 14 | TRBV7-9 | - | CASSQNELGHEQFF | TGCGCCAGCAGCCAAAACGAATTAGGTCATGAGCAGTTCTTC
TRBJ2-1 | - | 12 | TRBV19 | - | CASSIVSGRQFF | TGTGCCAGTAGTATAGTTTCGGGACGGCAATTCTTC
TRBJ2-3 | - | 16 | TRBV7-9 | - | CASNHGPDQFPDTQYF | TGTGCCAGCAACCACGGACCGGATCAGTTCCCCGATACGCAGTATTTT
TRBJ2-1 | - | 16 | TRBV7-2 | many | CASSPTRPYYGNEQFF | TGTGCCAGCAGCCCCACCCGTCCATATTACGGGAATGAGCAGTTCTTC
TRBJ1-2 | TRBD1 | 17 | TRBV3-1 | - | CASSPAINIEGAGGYTF | TGTGCCAGCAGCCCCGCAATAAATATAGAGGGGGCAGGAGGCTACACCTTC
TRBJ2-5 | - | 13 | TRBV20-1 | many | CSVEGRGARTQYF | TGCAGTGTAGAGGGCAGGGGCGCACGGACCCAGTACTTC
TRBJ2-1 | - | 14 | TRBV30 | many | CAWSVQAFYNEQFF | TGTGCCTGGAGTGTACAGGCTTTCTACAATGAGCAGTTCTTC
TRBJ2-3 | TRBD1 | 14 | TRBV7-2 | - | CASSLAQGAYTQYF | TGTGCCAGCAGCTTGGCTCAGGGGGCATATACGCAGTATTTT
TRBJ2-3 | - | 14 | TRBV5-5 | - | CASSLAIGADTQYF | TGTGCCAGCAGCTTGGCCATCGGTGCAGATACGCAGTATTTT
TRBJ2-7 | - | 15 | TRBV5-1 | few | CASSLNTGPAYEQYF | TGCGCCAGCAGCTTGAATACAGGGCCTGCCTACGAGCAGTACTTC
TRBJ1-1 | - | 15 | TRBV11-1 | many | CASSLDSTGNTEAFF | TGTGCCAGCAGCTTAGATTCCACAGGGAACACTGAAGCTTTCTTT
TRBJ1-2 | - | 13 | TRBV12-3/TRBV12-4 | many | CASSLAWRVGYTF | TGTGCCAGCAGTTTAGCGTGGAGGGTTGGCTACACCTTC
TRBJ2-1 | - | 13 | TRBV9 | once | CASSHSVYNEQFF | TGTGCCAGCAGCCATAGCGTCTACAATGAGCAGTTCTTC
TRBJ1-1 | - | 15 | TRBV2 | - | CASSEGGGGRTEAFF | TGTGCCAGCAGTGAAGGAGGGGGGGGGAGGACTGAAGCTTTCTTT
TRBJ2-7 | - | 13 | TRBV29-1 | many | CSVAPLQGGEQYF | TGCAGCGTTGCCCCGCTCCAGGGTGGGGAGCAGTACTTC
TRBJ1-1 | TRBD1 | 12 | TRBV11-1 | - | CASSPDRGPAFF | TGTGCCAGCAGCCCAGACAGGGGCCCTGCTTTCTTT
TRBJ2-7 | - | 15 | TRBV7-3 | - | CASSLKGTGEGEQYF | TGTGCCAGCAGCTTAAAGGGCACAGGGGAGGGCGAGCAGTACTTC
TRBJ1-2 | - | 15 | TRBV6-9 | many | CASSSPVGDPYGYTF | TGTGCCAGCAGTTCCCCCGTCGGGGATCCATATGGCTACACCTTC
TRBJ2-7 | TRBD2 | 15 | TRBV2 | many | CASSPDPGRGYEQYF | TGTGCCAGCAGTCCGGACCCCGGGAGGGGCTACGAGCAGTACTTC
TRBJ2-5 | TRBD2 | 17 | TRBV30 | - | CAWNRGSSGGRQETQYF | TGTGCCTGGAATCGGGGGTCTAGCGGGGGTCGGCAAGAGACCCAGTACTTC
TRBJ2-1 | TRBD2 | 15 | TRBV20-1 | - | CSARGGGFSYNEQFF | TGCAGTGCTAGAGGGGGGGGGTTCTCCTACAATGAGCAGTTCTTC
TRBJ2-2 | - | 14 | TRBV12-3/TRBV12-4 | - | CASDGGANTGELFF | TGTGCCAGCGATGGGGGAGCGAACACCGGGGAGCTGTTTTTT
TRBJ2-6 | - | 14 | TRBV7-2 | few | CASTRGARANVLTF | TGTGCCAGCACACGGGGCGCAAGGGCCAACGTCCTGACTTTC
TRBJ2-7 | - | 12 | TRBV20-1 | many | CSARDSSYEQYF | TGCAGTGCTAGGGACAGCTCCTACGAGCAGTACTTC
TRBJ2-7 | TRBD2 | 17 | TRBV7-2 | few | CASSLSSRLARSYEQYF | TGTGCCAGCAGCTTGAGTAGCCGACTAGCGCGATCCTACGAGCAGTACTTC
TRBJ1-6 | - | 13 | TRBV2 | - | CASSDRYNSPLHF | TGTGCCAGCAGTGACCGGTATAATTCACCCCTCCACTTT
TRBJ2-3 | TRBD2 | 15 | TRBV11-2 | many | CASSLPPLAGDTQYF | TGTGCCAGCAGCTTACCCCCCCTAGCGGGAGATACGCAGTATTTT
TRBJ2-5 | TRBD2 | 16 | TRBV11-3 | many | CASSSLAGETGETQYF | TGTGCCAGCAGCTCACTAGCGGGGGAGACGGGGGAGACCCAGTACTTC
TRBJ2-7 | - | 15 | TRBV15 | - | CATSRDKALAYEQYF | TGTGCCACCAGCAGAGACAAAGCGTTGGCCTACGAGCAGTACTTC
TRBJ2-7 | TRBD1 | 13 | TRBV28 | few | CASRDRGPYEQYF | TGTGCCAGCAGAGACAGGGGTCCCTACGAGCAGTACTTC
TRBJ2-3 | TRBD2 | 18 | TRBV4-3 | - | CASSQGVLAGGLADTQYF | TGCGCCAGCAGCCAAGGGGTCCTAGCGGGGGGGTTGGCAGATACGCAGTATTTT
TRBJ2-3 | - | 11 | TRBV29-1 | few | CSVGGPDTQYF | TGCAGCGTGGGGGGTCCAGATACGCAGTATTTT
TRBJ2-7 | TRBD1 | 15 | TRBV6-1 | few | CASSHTPQGAGEQYF | TGTGCCAGCAGCCATACCCCGCAGGGGGCGGGGGAGCAGTACTTC
TRBJ1-1 | - | 13 | TRBV20-1 | - | CSAAQGGDTEAFF | TGCAGTGCTGCACAGGGCGGGGACACTGAAGCTTTCTTT
TRBJ2-1 | - | 14 | TRBV7-8 | many | CASSFPGTYNEQFF | TGTGCCAGCAGCTTTCCAGGGACCTACAATGAGCAGTTCTTC
TRBJ2-7 | - | 17 | TRBV4-1 | - | CASSQAPKDHRGDEQYF | TGCGCCAGCAGCCAAGCCCCAAAGGACCACAGAGGAGACGAGCAGTACTTC
TRBJ2-7 | TRBD2 | 16 | TRBV20-1 | many | CSARDFSSGHSYEQYF | TGCAGTGCTAGAGATTTCTCTAGCGGCCACTCCTACGAGCAGTACTTC
TRBJ1-5 | - | 13 | TRBV5-8 | few | CASSSDPNQPQHF | TGTGCCAGCAGCTCCGACCCTAATCAGCCCCAGCATTTT
TRBJ1-6 | - | 13 | TRBV7-2 | - | CASSPDPSSPLHF | TGTGCCAGCAGCCCTGATCCGAGTTCACCCCTCCACTTT
TRBJ2-1 | TRBD2 | 13 | TRBV20-1 | many | CSAMGLESNEQFF | TGCAGTGCTATGGGACTAGAGAGCAATGAGCAGTTCTTC
TRBJ1-2 | TRBD1 | 16 | TRBV12-3/TRBV12-4 | many | CASTPGQGALGYGYTF | TGTGCCAGCACCCCGGGACAGGGGGCGCTGGGCTATGGCTACACCTTC
TRBJ2-3 | TRBD1 | 13 | TRBV15 | few | CATSRGQLDTQYF | TGTGCCACCAGCAGGGGACAGTTAGATACGCAGTATTTT
TRBJ1-1 | - | 17 | TRBV4-1 | - | CASSPESGGTSGTEAFF | TGCGCCAGCAGCCCAGAGAGTGGAGGGACCTCGGGAACTGAAGCTTTCTTT
TRBJ2-7 | TRBD1 | 14 | TRBV15 | - | CATSRDRASYEQYF | TGTGCCACCAGCAGGGACAGGGCTTCCTACGAGCAGTACTTC
TRBJ2-7 | TRBD1 | 16 | TRBV28 | many | CASSNFRQGLSYEQYF | TGTGCCAGCAGCAATTTTAGACAGGGGCTTTCCTACGAGCAGTACTTC
TRBJ2-5 | - | 15 | TRBV2 | many | CASSDRGIGGETQYF | TGTGCCAGCAGTGACAGGGGTATCGGGGGGGAGACCCAGTACTTC
TRBJ2-2 | TRBD1 | 17 | TRBV6-2/TRBV6-3 | few | CASSLLNRGWSTGELFF | TGTGCCAGCAGCTTACTCAACAGGGGTTGGAGCACCGGGGAGCTGTTTTTT
TRBJ2-3 | - | 13 | TRBV12-3/TRBV12-4 | many | CASSLDASDTQYF | TGTGCCAGCAGTTTAGACGCCTCAGATACGCAGTATTTT
TRBJ2-1 | - | 14 | TRBV4-3 | many | CASSQVTGRNEQFF | TGCGCCAGCAGCCAAGTTACAGGGCGCAATGAGCAGTTCTTC
TRBJ2-3 | TRBD1 | 15 | TRBV28 | many | CASSVGTGGTDTQYF | TGTGCCAGCAGCGTCGGGACAGGGGGGACAGATACGCAGTATTTT
TRBJ1-1 | - | 15 | TRBV28 | few | CASGLPSSVRTEAFF | TGTGCCAGCGGTTTACCCTCGTCTGTTCGGACTGAAGCTTTCTTT
TRBJ1-4 | - | 15 | TRBV11-3 | many | CASSLEGLPNEKLFF | TGTGCCAGCAGCTTAGAGGGGTTGCCTAATGAAAAACTGTTTTTT